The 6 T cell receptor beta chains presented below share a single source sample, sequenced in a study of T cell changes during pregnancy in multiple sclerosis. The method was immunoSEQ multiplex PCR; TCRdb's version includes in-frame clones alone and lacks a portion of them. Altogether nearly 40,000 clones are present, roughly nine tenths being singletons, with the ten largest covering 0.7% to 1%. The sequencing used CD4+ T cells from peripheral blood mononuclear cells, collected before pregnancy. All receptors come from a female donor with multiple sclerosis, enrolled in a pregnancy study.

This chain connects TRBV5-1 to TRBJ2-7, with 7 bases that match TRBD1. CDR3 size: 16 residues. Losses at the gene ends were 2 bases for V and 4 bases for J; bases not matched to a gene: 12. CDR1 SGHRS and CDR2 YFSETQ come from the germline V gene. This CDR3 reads CASSLRDRAYRYEQYF. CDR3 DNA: TGCGCCAGCAGCTTAAGAGACAGGGCTTATCGGTACGAGCAGTACTTC.

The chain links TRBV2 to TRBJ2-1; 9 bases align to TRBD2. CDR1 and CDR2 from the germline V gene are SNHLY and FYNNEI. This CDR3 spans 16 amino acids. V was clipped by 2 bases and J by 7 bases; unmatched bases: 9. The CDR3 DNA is TGTGCCAGCAGTGAAATGCGGAGCGGGAGGTTGAATGAGCAGTTCTTC. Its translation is CASSEMRSGRLNEQFF.

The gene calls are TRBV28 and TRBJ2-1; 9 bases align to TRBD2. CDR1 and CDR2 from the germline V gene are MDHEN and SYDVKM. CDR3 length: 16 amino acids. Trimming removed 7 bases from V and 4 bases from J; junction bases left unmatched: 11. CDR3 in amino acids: CASIPPLLAGYNEQFF. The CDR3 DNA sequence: TGTGCCAGCATCCCTCCCCTGCTAGCGGGATACAATGAGCAGTTCTTC.

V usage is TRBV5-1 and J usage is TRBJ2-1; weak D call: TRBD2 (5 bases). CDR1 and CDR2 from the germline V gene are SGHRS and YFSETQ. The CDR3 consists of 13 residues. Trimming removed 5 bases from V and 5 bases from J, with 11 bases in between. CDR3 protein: CASRPGFNNEQFF. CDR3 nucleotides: TGCGCCAGCAGGCCGGGATTTAACAATGAGCAGTTCTTC. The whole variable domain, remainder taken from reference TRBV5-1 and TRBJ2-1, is KAGVTQTPRYLIKTRGQQVTLSCSPISGHRSVSWYQQTPGQGLQFLFEYFSETQRNKGNFPGRFSGRQFSNSRSEMNVSTLELGDSALYLCASRPGFNNEQFFGPGTRLTVL.

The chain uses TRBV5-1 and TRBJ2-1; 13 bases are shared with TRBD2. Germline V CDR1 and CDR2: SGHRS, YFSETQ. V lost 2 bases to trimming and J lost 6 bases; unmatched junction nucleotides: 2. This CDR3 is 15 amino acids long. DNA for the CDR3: TGCGCCAGCAGCTTAAGACTAGCGGGAGGCAATGAGCAGTTCTTC. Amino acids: CASSLRLAGGNEQFF.

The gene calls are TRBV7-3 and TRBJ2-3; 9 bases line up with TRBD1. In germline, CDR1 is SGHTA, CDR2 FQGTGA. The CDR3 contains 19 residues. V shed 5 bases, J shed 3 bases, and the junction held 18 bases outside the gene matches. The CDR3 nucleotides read TGTGCCAGCAGCGAATCCGGGACAGGGTTTACCGGGAAAACAGATACGCAGTATTTT. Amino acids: CASSESGTGFTGKTDTQYF.